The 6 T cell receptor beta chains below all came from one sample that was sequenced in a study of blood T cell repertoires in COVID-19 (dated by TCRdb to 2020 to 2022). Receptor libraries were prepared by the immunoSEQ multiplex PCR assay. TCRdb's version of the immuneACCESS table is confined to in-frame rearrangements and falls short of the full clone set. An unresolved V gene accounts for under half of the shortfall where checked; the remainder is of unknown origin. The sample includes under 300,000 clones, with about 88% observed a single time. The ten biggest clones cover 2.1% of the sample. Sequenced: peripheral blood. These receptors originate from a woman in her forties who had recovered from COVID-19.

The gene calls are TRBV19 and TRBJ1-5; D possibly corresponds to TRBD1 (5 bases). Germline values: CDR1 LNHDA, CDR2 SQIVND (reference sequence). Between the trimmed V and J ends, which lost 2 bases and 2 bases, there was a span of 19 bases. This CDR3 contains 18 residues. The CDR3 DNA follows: TGTGCCAGTAGTATAAGGACGGGGGACTCAATAGGCAATCAGCCCCAGCATTTT. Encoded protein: CASSIRTGDSIGNQPQHF.

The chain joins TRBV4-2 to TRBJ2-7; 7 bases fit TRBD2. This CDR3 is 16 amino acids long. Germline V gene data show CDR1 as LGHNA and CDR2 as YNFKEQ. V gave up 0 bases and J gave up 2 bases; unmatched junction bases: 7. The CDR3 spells CASSQEVGLAAYEQYF. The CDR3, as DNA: TGTGCCAGCAGCCAAGAAGTCGGGCTAGCGGCCTACGAGCAGTACTTC.

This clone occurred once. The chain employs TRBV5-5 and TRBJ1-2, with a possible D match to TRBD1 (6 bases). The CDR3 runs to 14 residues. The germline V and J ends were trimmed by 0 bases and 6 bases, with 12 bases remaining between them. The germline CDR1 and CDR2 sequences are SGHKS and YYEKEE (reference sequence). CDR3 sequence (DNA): TGTGCCAGCAGCTTGGGTCCAGGGGCCGATGGCTACACCTTC. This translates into CASSLGPGADGYTF.

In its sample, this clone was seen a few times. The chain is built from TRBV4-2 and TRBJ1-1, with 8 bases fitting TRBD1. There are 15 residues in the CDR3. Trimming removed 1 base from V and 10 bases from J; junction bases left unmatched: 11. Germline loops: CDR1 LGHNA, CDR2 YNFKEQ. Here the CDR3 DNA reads TGTGCCAGCAGCCAAGCTTCAGAGTCCGGGACAGGAGCTTTCTTT. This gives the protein CASSQASESGTGAFF.

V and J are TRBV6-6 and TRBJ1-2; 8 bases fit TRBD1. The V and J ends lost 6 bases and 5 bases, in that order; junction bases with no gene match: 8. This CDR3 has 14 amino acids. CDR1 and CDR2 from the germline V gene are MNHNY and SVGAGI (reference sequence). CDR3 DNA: TGTGCCAGCAGAGACCGGGACAGGAGATATGGCTACACCTTC. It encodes CASRDRDRRYGYTF.

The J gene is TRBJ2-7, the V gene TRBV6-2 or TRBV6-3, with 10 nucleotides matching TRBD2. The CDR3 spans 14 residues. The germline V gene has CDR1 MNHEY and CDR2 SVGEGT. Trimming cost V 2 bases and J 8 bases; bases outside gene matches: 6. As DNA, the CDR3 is TGTGCCAGCAGTTACCAAGCGGGAGGGCTTCAGCAGTACTTC. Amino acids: CASSYQAGGLQQYF.